A single sample is the source of the 7 T cell receptor beta chains below, sequenced in a study of neurological immune-mediated disorders. One entry per CDR3 protein, called by TCRdb with MiXCR from the 5' RACE reads. The sample consists of about 79,000 distinct CDR3 sequences, roughly 13% of them appearing once. Sequences were obtained from PBMCs. These receptors all stem from a woman in her fifties or sixties in good health.

There are a few counts of this clonotype. The chain uses TRBV20-1 and TRBJ1-5; the match to TRBD1 covers 8 bases. V trimming: 2 bases; J trimming: 8 bases; junction bases outside the gene matches: 8. The CDR3 totals 14 residues. Germline CDR1 DFQATT, CDR2 SNEGSKA (reference sequence). The CDR3 DNA reads as TGCAGTGCTAGAACAGGGGGTTCAGGTAAGCCCCAGCATTTT. Translating gives CSARTGGSGKPQHF.

The chain recombines TRBV6-1 with TRBJ1-1; D ambiguous. Germline lookup yields CDR1 MNHNS and CDR2 SASEGT. The CDR3 is 12 amino acids. V was cut by 8 bases and J by 4 bases, with 11 bases left in between. The CDR3 DNA reads as TGTGCCAGCTGGAATCCCGCCACTGAAGCTTTCTTT. Residues: CASWNPATEAFF.

This clonotype appeared many times. This rearrangement joins TRBV6-5 to TRBJ2-7; 13 bases fit TRBD2. This CDR3 is built from 14 residues. Germline lookup yields CDR1 MNHEY and CDR2 SVGAGI. The V segment lost 6 bases and the J segment 7 bases; nucleotides outside the gene matches: 6. In nucleotides, the CDR3 is TGTGCCAGCAGGGGGACTAGCGGGATCCGGGAGCAGTACTTC. Amino acids: CASRGTSGIREQYF.

This clonotype showed up many times. This chain uses TRBV20-1 with TRBJ2-3; TRBD2 aligns across 11 bases. Germline CDR1 is DFQATT and CDR2 is SNEGSKA (reference sequence). The length of the CDR3 is 21 residues. V shed 5 bases and J 6 bases; nucleotides not matched to a gene: 28. CDR3 loop: CSAWSRPGLAVKESPVDTQYF. The CDR3 nucleotides read TGCAGTGCTTGGTCCCGGCCGGGACTAGCGGTGAAAGAATCCCCAGTTGATACGCAGTATTTT.

This clonotype was seen ten or more times. The J gene is TRBJ1-2, the V gene TRBV28; D possibly corresponds to TRBD1 (6 bases). In germline, CDR1 is MDHEN, CDR2 SYDVKM. V lost 3 bases to trimming and J lost 4 bases, with 12 bases between them. This CDR3 comprises 14 residues. CDR3 in amino acids: CASSFSGAGYGYTF. The CDR3 DNA sequence: TGTGCCAGCAGTTTCTCGGGGGCGGGCTATGGCTACACCTTC.

The chain has TRBV7-3 and TRBJ2-3, with no clear D. The CDR3 has 13 residues. V shed 2 bases and J shed 6 bases, with 9 bases lying between them. CDR1 is SGHTA, CDR2 FQGTGA, per germline. The CDR3 DNA is TGTGCCAGCAGCTTAGGCCCTGGCGATACGCAGTATTTT. This translates into CASSLGPGDTQYF.

The chain employs TRBV7-8 and TRBJ2-5, with 8 bases matching TRBD2. The germline CDR1 and CDR2 sequences are SGHVS and FQNEAQ. The V segment lost 1 base and the J segment 7 bases; nucleotides outside the gene matches: 11. The CDR3 covers 16 residues. The CDR3 loop reads CASSLVGSGASGTQYF. CDR3 DNA sequence: TGTGCCAGCAGCTTAGTGGGTAGCGGGGCCTCCGGGACCCAGTACTTC.